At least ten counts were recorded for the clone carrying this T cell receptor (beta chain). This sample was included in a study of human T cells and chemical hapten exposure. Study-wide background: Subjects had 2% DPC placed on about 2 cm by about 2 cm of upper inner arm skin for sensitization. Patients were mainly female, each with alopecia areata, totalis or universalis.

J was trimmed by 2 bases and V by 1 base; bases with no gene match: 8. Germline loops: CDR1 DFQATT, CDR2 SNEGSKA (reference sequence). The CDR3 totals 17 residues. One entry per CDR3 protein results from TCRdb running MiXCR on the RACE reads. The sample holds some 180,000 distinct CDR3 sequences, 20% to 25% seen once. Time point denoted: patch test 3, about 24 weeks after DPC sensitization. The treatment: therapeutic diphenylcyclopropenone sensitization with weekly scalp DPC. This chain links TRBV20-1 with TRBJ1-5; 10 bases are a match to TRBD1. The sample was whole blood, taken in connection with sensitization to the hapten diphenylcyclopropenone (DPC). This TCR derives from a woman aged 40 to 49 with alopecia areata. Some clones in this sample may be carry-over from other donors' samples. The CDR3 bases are TGCAGTGCTAGAGCTGGACAGGGGGTATGGGGCAATCAGCCCCAGCATTTT. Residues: CSARAGQGVWGNQPQHF.